Here is one T cell receptor beta chain with its context. This clonotype was counted ten times or more. There is no known antigen for this receptor. No qualities accompany the bases; no much larger clone lies one base away. The data are from a study of T cells in Graves' hyperthyroidism and ophthalmopathy (dated by TCRdb to between 2018 and 2020). For context, the study as a whole: Peripheral blood samples were taken at initial diagnosis, before any treatment was given. After blood sampling, hyperthyroidism patients were treated with methimazole at a starting dose of 30 mg daily, and ophthalmopathy patients were treated with high-dose intravenous methylprednisolone. The 75 to 100 discovery patients were randomly split 7:3 into training and test sets. According to the paper, TCR Vbeta CDR3 sequencing was carried out on 135 peripheral blood samples, which came from fewer than 50 ophthalmopathy, around 74 hyperthyroidism and approximately 17 progressor patients. To identify distinguishing TCR V-J signatures, a discovery cohort of some 100 patients was used, comprising 43 with Graves' ophthalmopathy and around 57 with stable Graves' hyperthyroidism. The study also compared thyroid tissue and blood T-cell repertoires from roughly 6 Graves' hyperthyroidism patients. Prospective prediction of ophthalmopathy was tested in an independent validation cohort consisting of some 20 hyperthyroidism patients and more than 15 patients who later progressed to ophthalmopathy. Broader findings and caveats from the paper: In cross-validation, a model built on a 13 V-J signature told ophthalmopathy apart from stable hyperthyroidism with 85% to 90% sensitivity and around 84% specificity, and in testing the same model reached 80%/75%. No statistical method was used to fix the sample size in advance, and group allocation was not hidden from the investigators. Blood samples also contained most of the expanded thyroid clonotypes (frequency above 0.001), which suggests that blood repertoires may reflect thyroid immune responses. During validation, the model predicted progression to ophthalmopathy a median of around 7 months ahead of onset, with almost 71% sensitivity and roughly 72% specificity.

The TCR beta CDR3 regions were amplified from the RNA transcripts. A first-round RT-PCR of the TCR CDR3 used the HTBI primer set with the Qiagen OneStep RT-PCR kit. Libraries were constructed in a second round of multiplex PCR, after which size selection and purification were performed. Sequencing of the libraries was done on an Illumina HiSeq2000 using paired-end 100 bp reads. In the authors' own workflow: SOAPnuke was used to process the raw data, with reads discarded if the reads contained adapters or uncalled bases, had a mean Phred below 15, or lacked an exact constant-primer or identifier match. COPE v1.2.5 was used to merge high-quality paired reads, and clonotypes were defined as unique nucleotide sequences. MiTCR v1.1 was used to align clonotypes to the IMGT TRBV, TRBD and TRBJ reference segments. Analysis was restricted to V-J combinations with a frequency above 0.0001, which covered 99% to 99.2% of repertoires. A TCS score was defined as the ratio between F50 (clonal expansion) and ExV (chaos), using BLOSUM62-based TCRdist between CDR3 peptides within each V-J. Welch's t-statistics and random forest reduced approximately 520 V-J features to 13, which were used in a naive Bayes classifier (R e1071). The Morisita-Horn index was used to measure how similar the thyroid and blood repertoires were. The public reads were reprocessed in TCRdb via fastp at Q25 and MiXCR, keeping in-frame beta chains. Entries are consolidated by CDR3 protein sequence, retaining the most common genes and DNA. The V and J calls and clone size are TCRdb's, not the authors'. Recorded for this sample are more than 500,000 distinct CDR3 sequences; 14% to 15% of them occurred a single time. Clones ranked in the top ten supply 3.5% to 4.5% of the sample.

From V the trimming removes 5 bases and from J it removes 5 bases, while the gene matches leave 10 bases of the junction unaccounted for. The CDR3 sequence holds 15 residues, the cysteine and phenylalanine included. CDR3 DNA is the only sequence kept; it has 45 bases, read in frame from the first base. In the germline V gene (reference sequence), CDR1 corresponds to MNHEY and CDR2 to SMNVEV. Ophthalmopathy patients had moderately to severely active disease, with a Clinical Activity Score of 3 or more, a NOSPECS grade of 4 or more, and a disease duration of less than 3 months. The study excluded patients with uncontrolled infections, other autoimmune diseases, pregnancy or lactation. Diagnoses were based on clinical symptoms, serum thyroxine and TRAb, thyroid ultrasound and orbital computed tomography. Ficoll-Paque density gradient centrifugation was used to isolate PBMCs from 10 ml of fresh peripheral blood. Total RNA was extracted with Trizol reagent, and quality was checked on an Agilent 2100 Bioanalyzer.

The receptor chain draws on TRBV27 and TRBJ2-7, and 9 junction bases match TRBD1. The TCR sequence derives from a woman in her thirties or forties with Graves' ophthalmopathy. The source material was blood. The nucleotide sequence is given as TGTGCCAGCAGTATCCTGACAGGGGGTCGCGACGAGCAGTACTTC. This yields the protein CASSILTGGRDEQYF.